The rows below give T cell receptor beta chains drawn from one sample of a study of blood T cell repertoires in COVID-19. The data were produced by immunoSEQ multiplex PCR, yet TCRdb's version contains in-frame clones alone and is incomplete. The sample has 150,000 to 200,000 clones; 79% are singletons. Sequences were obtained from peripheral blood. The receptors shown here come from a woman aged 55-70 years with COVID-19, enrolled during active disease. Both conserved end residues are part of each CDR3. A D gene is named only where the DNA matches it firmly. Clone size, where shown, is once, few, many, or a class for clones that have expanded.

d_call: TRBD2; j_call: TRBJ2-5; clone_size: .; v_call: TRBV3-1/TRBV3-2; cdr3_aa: CASSQVTSGGAETQYF; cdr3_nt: TGTGCCAGCAGCCAAGTTACTAGCGGGGGAGCAGAGACCCAGTACTTC
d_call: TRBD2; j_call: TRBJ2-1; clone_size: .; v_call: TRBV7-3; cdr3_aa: CASSLTSNYNEQFF; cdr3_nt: TGTGCCAGCAGCTTGACTAGCAACTACAATGAGCAGTTCTTC
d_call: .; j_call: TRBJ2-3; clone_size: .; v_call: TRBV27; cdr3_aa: CASSLWGGQRGTDTQYF; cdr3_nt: TGTGCCAGCAGTTTATGGGGGGGCCAAAGGGGCACAGATACGCAGTATTTT
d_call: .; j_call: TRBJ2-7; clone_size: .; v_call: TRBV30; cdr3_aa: CAWSINRGIYEQYF; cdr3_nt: TGTGCCTGGAGTATCAATCGGGGAATTTACGAGCAGTACTTC
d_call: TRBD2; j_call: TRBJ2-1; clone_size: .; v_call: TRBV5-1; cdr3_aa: CASSLEALAGYYEQFF; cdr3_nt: TGCGCCAGCAGCTTGGAGGCACTAGCGGGATACTACGAGCAGTTCTTC
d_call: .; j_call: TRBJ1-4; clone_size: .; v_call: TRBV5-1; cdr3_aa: CASSLDVIAEKLFF; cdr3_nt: TGCGCCAGCAGCTTGGATGTTATAGCAGAAAAACTGTTTTTT
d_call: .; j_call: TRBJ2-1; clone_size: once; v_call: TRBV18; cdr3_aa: CASSPGTSDNEQFF; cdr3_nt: TGTGCCAGCTCACCGGGGACTTCCGACAATGAGCAGTTCTTC
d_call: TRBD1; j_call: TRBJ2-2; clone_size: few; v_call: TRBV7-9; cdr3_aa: CASSSSQGSGELFF; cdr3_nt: TGTGCCAGCAGCTCTTCACAGGGGTCCGGGGAGCTGTTTTTT
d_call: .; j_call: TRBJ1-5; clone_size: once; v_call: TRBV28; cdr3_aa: CASSPSGWPPHSNQPQHF; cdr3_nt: TGTGCCAGCAGTCCGTCGGGATGGCCTCCGCATAGCAATCAGCCCCAGCATTTT
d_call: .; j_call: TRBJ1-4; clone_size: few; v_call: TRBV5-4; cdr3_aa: CASSRENEKLFF; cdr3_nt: TGTGCCAGCAGTCGGGAGAATGAAAAACTGTTTTTT
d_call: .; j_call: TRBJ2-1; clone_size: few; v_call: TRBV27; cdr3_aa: CASSFLYNEQFF; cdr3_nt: TGTGCCAGCAGTTTCCTCTACAATGAGCAGTTCTTC
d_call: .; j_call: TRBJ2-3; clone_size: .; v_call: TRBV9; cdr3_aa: CASSVGGGATDTQYF; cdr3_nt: TGTGCCAGCAGCGTAGGGGGCGGGGCCACAGATACGCAGTATTTT
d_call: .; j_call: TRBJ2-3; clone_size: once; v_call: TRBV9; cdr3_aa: CASSVGTPRTDTQYF; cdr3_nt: TGTGCCAGCAGCGTAGGGACACCACGCACAGATACGCAGTATTTT
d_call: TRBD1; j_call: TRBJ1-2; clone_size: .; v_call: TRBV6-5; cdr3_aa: CASSPWTGGYGYTF; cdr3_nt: TGTGCCAGCAGTCCTTGGACAGGGGGCTATGGCTACACCTTC
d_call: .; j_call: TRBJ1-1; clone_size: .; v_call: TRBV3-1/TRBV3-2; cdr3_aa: CASSQAQRAEAFF; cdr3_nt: TGTGCCAGCAGCCAAGCACAGAGGGCTGAAGCTTTCTTT
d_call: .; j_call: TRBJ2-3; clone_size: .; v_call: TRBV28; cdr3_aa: CASSRHRADTQYF; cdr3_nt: TGTGCCAGCAGCCGACACAGGGCAGATACGCAGTATTTT